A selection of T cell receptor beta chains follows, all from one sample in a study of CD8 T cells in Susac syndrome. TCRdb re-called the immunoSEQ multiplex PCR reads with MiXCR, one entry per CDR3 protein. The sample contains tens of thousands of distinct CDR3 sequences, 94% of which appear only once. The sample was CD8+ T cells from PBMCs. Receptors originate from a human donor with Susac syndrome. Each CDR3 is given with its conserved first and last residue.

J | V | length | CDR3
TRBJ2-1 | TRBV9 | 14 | CASNTGTTHNEQFF
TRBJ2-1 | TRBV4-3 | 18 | CASSHPPEGDRGMDEQFF
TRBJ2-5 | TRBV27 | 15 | CASSLMSGQEETQYF
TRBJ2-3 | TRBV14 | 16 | CASSQELRLEGDTQYF
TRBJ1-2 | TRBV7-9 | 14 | CASSIGAPGSGYTF
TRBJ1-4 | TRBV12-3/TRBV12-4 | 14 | CASRSRGGREKLFF
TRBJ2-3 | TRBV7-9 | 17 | CASSSAPRGGGTDTQYF
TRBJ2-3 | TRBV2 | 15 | CASQAVTGGTDTQYF
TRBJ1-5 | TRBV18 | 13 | CASSLWGNQPQHF
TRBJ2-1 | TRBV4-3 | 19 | CASSQGKVGSGQGVNEQFF
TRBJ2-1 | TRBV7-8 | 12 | CASSLRAGEQFF
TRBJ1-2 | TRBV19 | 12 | CASTSRSYGYTF
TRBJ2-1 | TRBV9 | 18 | CASSVLAGGIGKYGEQFF
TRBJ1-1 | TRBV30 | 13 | CAWSHGGYTEAFF
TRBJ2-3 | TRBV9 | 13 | CASSASGSDTQYF
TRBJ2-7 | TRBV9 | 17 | CASSVEGGREGRDEQYF
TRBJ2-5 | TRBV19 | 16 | CASSIGYRDEQETQYF
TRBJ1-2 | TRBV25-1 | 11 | CASSEIGGYTF
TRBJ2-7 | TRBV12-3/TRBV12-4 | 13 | CASSLGPHYEQYF
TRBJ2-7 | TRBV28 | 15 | CASSSTSGSPYEQYF
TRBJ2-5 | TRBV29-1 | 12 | CSVDVEQETQYF
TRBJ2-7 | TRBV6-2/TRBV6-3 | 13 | CASKGGVSYEQYF
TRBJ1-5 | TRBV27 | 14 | CASSPGTGSQPQHF
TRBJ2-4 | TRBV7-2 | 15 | CASSLEGTTLNIQYF
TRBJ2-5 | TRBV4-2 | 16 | CASSQERLALQETQYF
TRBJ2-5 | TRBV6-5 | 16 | CASSYLGTGFFETQYF
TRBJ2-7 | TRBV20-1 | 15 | CSAPKEGSGEYEQYF
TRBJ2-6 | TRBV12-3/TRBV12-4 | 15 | CASSMTMAGANVLTF
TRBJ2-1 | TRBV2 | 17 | CASSEAVRVWDGNEQFF
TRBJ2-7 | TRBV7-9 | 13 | CASSTGQGLEQYF
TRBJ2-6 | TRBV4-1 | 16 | CASSQDGSSGANVLTF
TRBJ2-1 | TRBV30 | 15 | CAWRAGTGGLNEQFF
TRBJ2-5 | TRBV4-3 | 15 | CASSQEWTPVGTQYF
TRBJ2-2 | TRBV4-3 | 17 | CASSQDTGLASVGELFF
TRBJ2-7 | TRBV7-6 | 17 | CASSEGLYRTWSYEQYF
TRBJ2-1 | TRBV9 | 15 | CASSVVPTPYNEQFF
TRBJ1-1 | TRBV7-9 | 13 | CASSLGELHEAFF
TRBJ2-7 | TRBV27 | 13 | CASTPQNGGEWYF
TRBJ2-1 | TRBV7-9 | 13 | CASPGGPYNEQFF
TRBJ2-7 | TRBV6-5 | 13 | CASSYRPQVEQYF
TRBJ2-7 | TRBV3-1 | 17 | CASSQEVGQGRGNEQYF
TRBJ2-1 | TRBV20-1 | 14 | CSAPLARDYNEQFF
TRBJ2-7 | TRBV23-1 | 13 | CASSQSSQHEQYF